The 19 T cell receptor beta chains presented below share a single source sample, sequenced in a study of T cell changes during pregnancy in multiple sclerosis. The repertoire was sequenced with immunoSEQ multiplex PCR; TCRdb's copy has only in-frame clones and lacks some. The data contain approximately 90,000 clones, around 94% of them singletons. The input for sequencing was peripheral blood, taken in the third trimester of pregnancy. These receptors were collected from a female donor with multiple sclerosis, enrolled in a pregnancy study.

This chain connects TRBV12-5 to TRBJ1-1; 7 bases agree with TRBD1. Losses at the gene ends were 3 bases for V and 0 bases for J; bases not matched to a gene: 7. The CDR3 has 16 residues. The germline V gene has CDR1 LGHNT and CDR2 FRNRAP. In DNA, the CDR3 is TGTGCTAGTGGTTTAAGGGCAGGGGGTTTGAACACTGAAGCTTTCTTT. Residues: CASGLRAGGLNTEAFF.

The V call is TRBV11-2, the J call TRBJ2-5; 10 nucleotides match TRBD2. The CDR3 length is 17 residues. V lost 1 base and J lost 5; bases outside the gene matches: 10. Germline CDR1 is SGHAT and CDR2 is FQNNGV. This CDR3 reads CASSLGAGGPGVETQYF. The CDR3 DNA is TGTGCCAGCAGCTTAGGAGCGGGAGGGCCCGGGGTGGAGACCCAGTACTTC.

This chain links TRBV29-1 with TRBJ1-1; 7 nucleotides line up with TRBD1. The CDR3 has 13 residues. V was pared by 6 bases and J by 4 bases, with 8 bases of the junction left unmatched. Germline V gene data show CDR1 as SQVTM and CDR2 as ANQGSEA. Written as DNA, the CDR3 is TGCAGCGTCCCCCCCCCAGGGGGCACTGAAGCTTTCTTT. Translated: CSVPPPGGTEAFF.

On this clone: Other nucleotide sequences from this sample produce the same CDR3. This chain links TRBV4-1 with TRBJ2-3; TRBD2 matches at 9 bases. Germline lookup yields CDR1 MGHRA and CDR2 YSYEKL. V dropped 4 bases and J dropped 0; count of bases not matched to a gene: 5. CDR3 length: 16 amino acids. The CDR3 DNA sequence: TGCGCCAGCAGCCCTTGGACTAGCGTTAGCACAGATACGCAGTATTTT. Encoded protein: CASSPWTSVSTDTQYF.

V usage is TRBV14 and J usage is TRBJ1-2, with D uncertain. The CDR3 length is 13 residues. V dropped 5 bases and J dropped 2 bases, with 9 bases sitting between them. Germline V gene sequence: CDR1 SGHDN, CDR2 FVKESK. The CDR3 reads CASSKGLNYGYTF. The CDR3 DNA follows: TGTGCCAGCAGCAAAGGGCTGAACTATGGCTACACCTTC.

This clone has more than one count but fewer than ten. The CDR3 reads CASSSPGQREVTEAFF. The CDR3 nucleotides read TGTGCCAGCAGTTCCCCGGGACAGCGGGAGGTCACTGAAGCTTTCTTT. The rearrangement joins TRBV28 to TRBJ1-1; TRBD1 matches at 7 bases. J gave up 4 bases and V 4 bases, and 12 bases lay outside the gene matches. The CDR3 sequence is 16 residues long. Germline-derived CDR1 and CDR2 are MDHEN and SYDVKM.

The CDR3, as DNA: TGTGCCAGTACCTCCAGGGGCTCCTACGAGCAGTACTTC. It is translated as CASTSRGSYEQYF. The J gene is TRBJ2-7, the V gene TRBV19, with D tentatively TRBD1 (6 bases). V lost 7 bases and J 0 bases, leaving 10 bases between the germline ends. Germline V gene sequence: CDR1 LNHDA, CDR2 SQIVND (reference sequence). This CDR3 spans 13 amino acids.

This rearrangement joins TRBV7-9 to TRBJ2-5, with 10 bases identical to TRBD2. V trimming: 2 bases; J trimming: 4 bases; junction bases outside the gene matches: 7. Per the germline V gene, CDR1 is SEHNR and CDR2 is FQNEAQ (reference sequence). This CDR3 comprises 16 residues. CDR3: CASSLTVAGGGETQYF. The CDR3 nucleotides are TGTGCCAGCAGCTTAACGGTAGCGGGAGGAGGAGAGACCCAGTACTTC.

In its sample, this clone was seen once. Additional DNA sequences in this sample encode the identical CDR3. The V and J genes are TRBV19 and TRBJ2-2, with TRBD2 matching over 9 bases. Germline V gene lookup returns CDR1 LNHDA and CDR2 SQIVND (reference sequence). This CDR3 comprises 14 residues. With V trimmed by 6 bases and J by 3 bases, 2 bases remained unmatched. The CDR3 DNA reads as TGTGCCAGTAGGACTAGCGGTTACACCGGGGAGCTGTTTTTT. It codes for CASRTSGYTGELFF.

The V gene is TRBV5-4, the J gene TRBJ1-2; D call uncertain. The CDR3 covers 18 residues. Between the trimmed V and J ends, which lost 4 bases and 6 bases, there was a span of 28 bases. Germline CDR1 is SGHNT and CDR2 is YYREEE (reference sequence). CDR3 loop: CASSNRSSPFGYIDGYTF. The CDR3 nucleotides read TGTGCCAGCAGCAACCGGAGTAGCCCCTTTGGATATATAGATGGCTACACCTTC.

The gene calls are TRBV6-5 and TRBJ1-5; D might be TRBD1 (6 bases). The CDR3 spans 14 residues. Germline V gives CDR1 MNHEY, CDR2 SVGAGI. V was shortened by 4 bases and J by 4 bases, with 11 bases between the two germline ends. The CDR3 here is CASSSQGGNQPQHF. CDR3 in DNA: TGTGCCAGCAGTTCACAAGGGGGAAATCAGCCCCAGCATTTT.

The rearrangement links TRBV27 to TRBJ2-1; TRBD1 aligns across 10 bases. CDR3 length equals 14 residues. J gave up 1 base and V 10 bases, and 4 bases lay outside the gene matches. From germline, CDR1 is MNHEY and CDR2 SMNVEV (reference sequence). The CDR3 protein is CAKGGQGSYNEQFF. CDR3 coding DNA: TGTGCCAAAGGGGGACAGGGGTCCTACAATGAGCAGTTCTTC.

This rearrangement joins TRBV7-2 to TRBJ2-1, with 11 bases identical to TRBD2. With V trimmed by 2 bases and J by 7 bases, 4 bases remained unmatched. Per the germline V gene, CDR1 is SGHTA and CDR2 is FQGNSA. The CDR3 spans 15 residues. CDR3 sequence: CASSLRPSGRNEQFF. The CDR3 coding sequence is TGTGCCAGCAGCTTAAGGCCTAGCGGGAGGAATGAGCAGTTCTTC. The full variable domain, rest sourced from reference TRBV7-2 and TRBJ2-1, is GAGVSQSPSNKVTEKGKDVELRCDPISGHTALYWYRQSLGQGLEFLIYFQGNSAPDKSGLPSDRFSAERTGGSVSTLTIQRTQQEDSAVYLCASSLRPSGRNEQFFGPGTRLTVL.

Of note for this clone: This same CDR3 is encoded by further DNA sequences in the sample. The chain joins TRBV5-6 to TRBJ2-1, with 11 bases matching TRBD2. This CDR3 spans 16 amino acids. The germline CDR1 and CDR2 sequences are SGHDT and YYEEEE. The V gene end was trimmed by 2 bases and the J gene end by 0 bases; junction bases not matched to a gene: 1. The DNA for the CDR3 is TGTGCCAGCAGCTTAGGACTAGCGGGCTCCTACAATGAGCAGTTCTTC. As protein: CASSLGLAGSYNEQFF. Supplemented by reference TRBV5-6 and TRBJ2-1, the full variable domain reads DAGVTQSPTHLIKTRGQQVTLRCSPKSGHDTVSWYQQALGQGPQFIFQYYEEEERQRGNFPDRFSGHQFPNYSSELNVNALLLGDSALYLCASSLGLAGSYNEQFFGPGTRLTVL.

The chain is built from TRBV9 and TRBJ2-2; 8 nucleotides line up with TRBD1. This CDR3 is built from 16 residues. Losses at the gene ends were 4 bases for V and 0 bases for J; bases not matched to a gene: 5. Germline assignment: CDR1 SGDLS and CDR2 YYNGEE. The CDR3 nucleotides are TGTGCCAGCAGCCTAATGACAGGGGCGAACACCGGGGAGCTGTTTTTT. This codes for CASSLMTGANTGELFF.

The CDR3 bases are TGTGCCAGTATTCCGGGACTAGGCGCCGGGGAGCTGTTTTTT. It translates to CASIPGLGAGELFF. This chain uses TRBV28 with TRBJ2-2; 8 nucleotides agree with TRBD2. V gave up 9 bases and J gave up 6 bases; unmatched junction bases: 9. Germline-derived CDR1 and CDR2 are MDHEN and SYDVKM. The CDR3 is made up of 14 amino acids.

The chain is built from TRBV10-1 and TRBJ2-2, with D perhaps TRBD1 (7 bases). Trimming removed 6 bases at V and 5 bases at J, with 13 bases between. CDR3 length: 14 amino acids. The V gene's germline CDR1 is WNHNN and CDR2 SYGVQD (reference sequence). The CDR3 spells CASSPTGRTGELFF. Here the CDR3 DNA reads TGCGCCAGCAGCCCGACAGGGAGGACCGGGGAGCTGTTTTTT.

The chain links TRBV28 to TRBJ1-1; weak D call: TRBD1 (5 bases). The ends were cut back, 6 bases at V and 0 bases at J, with 14 bases in the middle. This CDR3 comprises 15 residues. CDR1 and CDR2 from the germline V gene are MDHEN and SYDVKM. The CDR3, as DNA: TGTGCCAGCAGGGCGGGGGGGGTGATGAACACTGAAGCTTTCTTT. It is translated as CASRAGGVMNTEAFF.

The chain combines TRBV7-3 with TRBJ2-7; D not certain. CDR3 size: 14 residues. V was cut by 2 bases and J by 0 bases, with 8 bases left in between. CDR1 and CDR2 (germline): SGHTA, FQGTGA. CDR3 nucleotide sequence: TGTGCCAGCAGCTTAGGGCACAGCTCCTACGAGCAGTACTTC. Amino acid sequence: CASSLGHSSYEQYF.